Listed here are 23 T cell receptor beta chains from one sample, sequenced in a study of shared clonotypes between healthy human individuals. Produced via immunoSEQ multiplex PCR; TCRdb's table is partial and in-frame only. Of 2 million to 2.5 million clones listed, more than 90% were seen once; the top ten hold around 0.13%. The sample consisted of naive CD4+ T cells sorted from blood. Subset meaning: CD45RA+ positively selected. These receptors all stem from a young man in good health.

J is TRBJ2-7 and V is TRBV18, with D maybe TRBD1 (6 bases). The CDR3 has 13 amino acids. V lost 2 bases to trimming and J lost 5 bases, with 10 bases between them. Germline loops: CDR1 KGHSH, CDR2 LQKENI. The CDR3 is CASSPDRSNEQYF. The CDR3 DNA reads as TGTGCCAGCTCACCAGACAGGAGTAACGAGCAGTACTTC.

The rearrangement joins TRBV10-3 to TRBJ2-7; no clear D. Germline V gene data show CDR1 as ENHRY and CDR2 as SYGVKD. V was trimmed by 8 bases and J by 0 bases, leaving 8 bases between them. This CDR3 is 12 amino acids long. The CDR3 region is CAIGANSYEQYF. The CDR3 region has the DNA TGTGCCATCGGAGCAAACTCCTACGAGCAGTACTTC.

V gene TRBV6-5 combines with J gene TRBJ1-1, with 7 positions matching TRBD1. This CDR3 is built from 14 residues. Germline assignment: CDR1 MNHEY and CDR2 SVGAGI. Losses at the gene ends were 6 bases for V and 1 base for J; bases not matched to a gene: 5. The DNA for the CDR3 is TGTGCCAGCAGCACGGGGACAGCGAACACTGAAGCTTTCTTT. Its protein is CASSTGTANTEAFF.

This clone was picked up a small number of times. CDR3 sequence reads: CSARRGLDTEAFF. DNA of the CDR3: TGCAGCGCCCGCAGGGGGCTGGACACTGAAGCTTTCTTT. This chain connects TRBV29-1 to TRBJ1-1; TRBD1 matches at 8 bases. Per germline, CDR1 SQVTM and CDR2 ANQGSEA. The V gene end was trimmed by 7 bases and the J gene end by 3 bases; junction bases not matched to a gene: 7. The CDR3 totals 13 residues.

This clone was counted between two and nine times. Different DNA sequences within this sample yield the same CDR3. V gene TRBV7-2 combines with J gene TRBJ2-7; D is unclear. There are 12 residues in the CDR3. The V end lost 5 bases, the J end lost 0 bases, and 5 bases lay between the germline ends. Looked up from germline, CDR1 is SGHTA and CDR2 is FQGNSA. The CDR3 sequence: CASSRSSYEQYF. Written as DNA, the CDR3 is TGTGCCAGCAGCCGAAGCTCCTACGAGCAGTACTTC.

CDR3 nucleotide sequence: TGTGCCAGCAGCTCCGACAGATTCTCTGAAGCTTTCTTT. It is translated as CASSSDRFSEAFF. V is TRBV5-4 and J is TRBJ1-1, with D perhaps matching TRBD1 (5 bases). In germline, CDR1 is SGHNT, CDR2 YYREEE (reference sequence). The CDR3 is 13 residues long. V dropped 3 bases and J dropped 6 bases, with 12 bases sitting between them. Full variable domain (remainder filled in from reference TRBV5-4 and TRBJ1-1): ETGVTQSPTHLIKTRGQQVTLRCSSQSGHNTVSWYQQALGQGPQFIFQYYREEENGRGNFPPRFSGLQFPNYSSELNVNALELDDSALYLCASSSDRFSEAFFGQGTRLTVV.

The rearrangement links TRBV4-2 to TRBJ1-1; 7 bases align to TRBD1. The V segment lost 1 base and the J segment 10 bases; nucleotides outside the gene matches: 3. The CDR3 runs to 12 residues. Germline CDR1 is LGHNA and CDR2 is YNFKEQ. DNA of the CDR3: TGTGCCAGCAGCCAAGTCCAGGGGGGAGCTTTCTTT. Amino acids: CASSQVQGGAFF.

The genes are TRBV19 and TRBJ1-5, with D unclear. This CDR3 comprises 14 residues. The germline V gene has CDR1 LNHDA and CDR2 SQIVND (reference sequence). V was shortened by 5 bases and J by 2 bases, with 10 bases between the two germline ends. This chain's CDR3 is CASSLGSGNQPQHF. As DNA, the CDR3 is TGTGCCAGTAGTTTGGGGTCTGGCAATCAGCCCCAGCATTTT. Based on the CDR3 plus reference TRBV19 and TRBJ1-5, the full variable domain is DGGITQSPKYLFRKEGQNVTLSCEQNLNHDAMYWYRQDPGQGLRLIYYSQIVNDFQKGDIAEGYSVSREKKESFPLTVTSAQKNPTAFYLCASSLGSGNQPQHFGDGTRLSIL.

The chain employs TRBV18 and TRBJ1-5; D may be TRBD1 (6 bases). Per germline, CDR1 KGHSH and CDR2 LQKENI. The CDR3 is 15 amino acids. V lost 4 bases and J 6 bases, leaving 16 bases between the germline ends. This chain's CDR3 is CASSQTGQVGQPQHF. In DNA form, the CDR3 reads TGTGCCAGCTCACAAACGGGACAAGTGGGTCAGCCCCAGCATTTT.

A word on this clone: This sample also contains other DNA sequences that code for the same CDR3. The gene calls are TRBV4-3 and TRBJ2-1, with TRBD2 matching 12 bases. With 4 bases clipped from V and 3 bases from J, the junction kept 4 bases outside the gene matches. CDR3 length: 16 residues. Looked up from germline, CDR1 is LGHNA and CDR2 is YSLEER. CDR3 sequence: CASSRGTSGLYNEQFF. The CDR3 bases are TGCGCCAGCAGCCGGGGGACTAGCGGGCTCTACAATGAGCAGTTCTTC.

The chain links TRBV6-1 to TRBJ2-2; TRBD1 might be the D (6 bases). This CDR3 contains 16 residues. V lost 1 base and J lost 3, with 12 bases in between. CDR1 MNHNS and CDR2 SASEGT come from the germline V gene. The CDR3 loop reads CASSEGSRGDTGELFF. CDR3 nucleotides: TGTGCCAGCAGTGAAGGAAGCAGGGGCGACACCGGGGAGCTGTTTTTT.

J is TRBJ1-1 and V is TRBV6-5; 8 nucleotides match TRBD1. There are 14 residues in the CDR3. CDR1 is MNHEY and CDR2 is SVGAGI in the germline V gene. V shed 7 bases and J 4 bases; nucleotides not matched to a gene: 8. CDR3 bases: TGTGCCAGCAAGCAGGGGGCGGTTGCCACTGAAGCTTTCTTT. Encoded protein: CASKQGAVATEAFF.

The chain recombines TRBV5-1 with TRBJ2-2; D is uncertain. V lost 1 base to trimming and J lost 3 bases, with 10 bases between them. The CDR3 contains 15 residues. Germline V gene lookup returns CDR1 SGHRS and CDR2 YFSETQ. CDR3 sequence (DNA): TGCGCCAGCAGCTTGTCCACCGACCACACCGGGGAGCTGTTTTTT. Protein: CASSLSTDHTGELFF.

The rearrangement joins TRBV6-1 to TRBJ2-2, with a tentative D call TRBD1 (6 bases). This CDR3 has 15 residues. The germline V gene has CDR1 MNHNS and CDR2 SASEGT. Trimming pared 4 bases from V and 6 bases from J, leaving 15 bases between. CDR3 sequence reads: CASSVGGILAGELFF. Written as DNA, the CDR3 is TGTGCCAGCAGTGTAGGGGGAATACTGGCCGGGGAGCTGTTTTTT.

The gene calls are TRBV18 and TRBJ2-1; D remains ambiguous. This CDR3 spans 16 amino acids. Per germline, CDR1 KGHSH and CDR2 LQKENI. Trimming took 0 bases from V and 2 from J, leaving 11 bases between them. The CDR3 here is CASSPPGSPAYNEQFF. The DNA of the CDR3 is TGTGCCAGCTCACCACCGGGTAGCCCGGCCTACAATGAGCAGTTCTTC.

The chain couples TRBV6-4 to TRBJ1-4; 9 bases are shared with TRBD1. CDR1 and CDR2 from the germline V gene are MRHNA and SNTAGT. The V and J ends lost 2 bases and 4 bases, in that order; junction bases with no gene match: 8. CDR3 length: 17 amino acids. In DNA form, the CDR3 reads TGTGCCAGCAGTGACACCGGACAGGGGCATAATAATGAAAAACTGTTTTTT. Its protein is CASSDTGQGHNNEKLFF.

The J gene is TRBJ2-2, the V gene TRBV2; D not resolved. CDR3 size: 14 residues. The V gene lost 9 bases and the J gene lost 0 bases, with 11 bases spanning the gap. The germline CDR1 and CDR2 sequences are SNHLY and FYNNEI. This CDR3 is CASLITANTGELFF. CDR3 nucleotide sequence: TGTGCCAGTCTCATCACAGCGAACACCGGGGAGCTGTTTTTT. The variable domain in full, with the rest retrieved from reference TRBV2 and TRBJ2-2, is EPEVTQTPSHQVTQMGQEVILRCVPISNHLYFYWYRQILGQKVEFLVSFYNNEISEKSEIFDDQFSVERPDGSNFTLKIRSTKLEDSAMYFCASLITANTGELFFGEGSRLTVL.

This rearrangement joins TRBV6-1 to TRBJ1-2; no firm D call. CDR1 and CDR2 (germline): MNHNS, SASEGT. The CDR3 loop spans 14 amino acids. V was shortened by 4 bases and J by 8 bases, with 17 bases between the two germline ends. The CDR3 DNA follows: TGTGCCAGCAGTGTCGGACTGACCCTTTTCGGCTACACCTTC. This sequence encodes CASSVGLTLFGYTF.

In DNA form, the CDR3 reads TGTGCCAGCAGCCTCCAAGCGGGAGTAATCGGCGGGGAGCTGTTTTTT. It translates to CASSLQAGVIGGELFF. V gene TRBV11-3 combines with J gene TRBJ2-2; TRBD2 agrees at 8 bases. This CDR3 has 16 residues. Germline CDR1 is SGHNT and CDR2 is YENEEA. The trim removed 5 bases at V and 7 bases at J, leaving 12 bases unmatched.

This chain links TRBV10-1 with TRBJ2-2; D is unresolved. The ends were cut back, 4 bases at V and 1 base at J, with 7 bases in the middle. CDR1 and CDR2 from the germline V gene are WNHNN and SYGVQD (reference sequence). The CDR3 loop spans 14 amino acids. The CDR3 sequence: CASSGTVNTGELFF. The CDR3 nucleotides are TGCGCCAGCAGTGGGACGGTGAACACCGGGGAGCTGTTTTTT.

The chain links TRBV9 to TRBJ2-1; tentative D call: TRBD2 (6 bases). The germline V gene has CDR1 SGDLS and CDR2 YYNGEE. This CDR3 has 15 residues. Trimming took 0 bases from V and 2 from J, leaving 9 bases between them. The CDR3 reads CASSVDLATYNEQFF. CDR3 nucleotide sequence: TGTGCCAGCAGCGTAGATCTAGCGACCTACAATGAGCAGTTCTTC.

The genes are TRBV6-4 and TRBJ1-5, with D possibly matching TRBD1 (5 bases). The CDR3 sequence is 17 residues long. Trimming pared 0 bases from V and 3 bases from J, leaving 15 bases between. Germline V gene lookup returns CDR1 MRHNA and CDR2 SNTAGT. The CDR3 loop reads CASSDSGGWGNNQPQHF. The DNA of the CDR3 is TGTGCCAGCAGTGACTCGGGGGGATGGGGGAACAATCAGCCCCAGCATTTT.

V is TRBV2 and J is TRBJ2-1; tentatively, D is TRBD2 (5 bases). The CDR3 has 14 amino acids. V lost 5 bases and J 9 bases, leaving 17 bases between the germline ends. Germline CDR1 and CDR2: SNHLY and FYNNEI. In DNA form, the CDR3 reads TGTGCCAGCAGTCAAACGGGTACGGCGGGTGAGCAGTTCTTC. Translating it yields CASSQTGTAGEQFF.